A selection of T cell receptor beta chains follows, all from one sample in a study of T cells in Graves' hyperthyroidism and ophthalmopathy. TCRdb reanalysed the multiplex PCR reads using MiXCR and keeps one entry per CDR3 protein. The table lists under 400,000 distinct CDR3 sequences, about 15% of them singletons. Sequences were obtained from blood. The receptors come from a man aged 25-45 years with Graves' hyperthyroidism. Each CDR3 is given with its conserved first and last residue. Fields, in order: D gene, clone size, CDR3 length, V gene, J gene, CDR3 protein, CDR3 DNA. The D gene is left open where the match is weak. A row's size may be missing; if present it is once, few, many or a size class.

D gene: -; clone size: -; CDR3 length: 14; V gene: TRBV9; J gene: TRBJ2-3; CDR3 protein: CASGEAGLTDTQYF; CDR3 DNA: TGTGCCAGCGGGGAGGCGGGACTCACAGATACGCAGTATTTT
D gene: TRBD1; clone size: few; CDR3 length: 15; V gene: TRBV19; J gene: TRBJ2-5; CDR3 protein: CASSIGTGRKETQYF; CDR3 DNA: TGTGCCAGTAGTATTGGGACAGGGAGAAAAGAGACCCAGTACTTC
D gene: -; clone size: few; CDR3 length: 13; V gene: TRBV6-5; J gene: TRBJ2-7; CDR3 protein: CASSYMGEYEQYF; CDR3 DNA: TGTGCCAGCAGTTACATGGGGGAGTACGAGCAGTACTTC
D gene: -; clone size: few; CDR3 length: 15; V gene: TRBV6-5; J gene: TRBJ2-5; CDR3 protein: CASSYGWARWGLSDF; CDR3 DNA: TGTGCCAGCAGTTACGGATGGGCTCGGTGGGGGCTATCGGACTTC
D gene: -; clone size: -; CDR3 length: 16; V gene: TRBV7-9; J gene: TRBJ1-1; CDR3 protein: CASSPLGWGESTGAFF; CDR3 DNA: TGTGCCAGCAGCCCGTTAGGGTGGGGGGAGAGTACTGGAGCTTTCTTT
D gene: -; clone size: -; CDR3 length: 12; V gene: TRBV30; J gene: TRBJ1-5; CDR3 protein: CAWSEGNQPLHF; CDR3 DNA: TGTGCCTGGAGTGAGGGGAATCAGCCCCTGCATTTT
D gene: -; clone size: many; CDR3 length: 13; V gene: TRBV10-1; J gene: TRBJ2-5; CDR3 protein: CASSRGSQETQYF; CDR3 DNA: TGCGCCAGCAGCAGGGGATCCCAAGAGACCCAGTACTTC
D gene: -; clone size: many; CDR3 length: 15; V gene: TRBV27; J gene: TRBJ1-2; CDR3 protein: CASSLLGGGSHGYTF; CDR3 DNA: TGTGCCAGCAGTTTATTAGGTGGGGGGAGTCACGGCTACACCTTC
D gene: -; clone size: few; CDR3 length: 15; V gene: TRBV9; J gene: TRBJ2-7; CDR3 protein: CASSVGGSTSYEQYF; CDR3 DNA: TGTGCCAGCAGCGTAGGGGGGAGTACCTCCTACGAGCAGTACTTC
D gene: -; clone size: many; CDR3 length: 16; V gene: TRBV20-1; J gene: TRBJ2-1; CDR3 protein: CSARKPGPGLYNEQFF; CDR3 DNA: TGCAGTGCTAGGAAGCCCGGTCCCGGGTTATACAATGAGCAGTTCTTC
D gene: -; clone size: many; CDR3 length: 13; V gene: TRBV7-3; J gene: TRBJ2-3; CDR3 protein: CASSFKGTDTQYF; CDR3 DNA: TGTGCCAGCAGCTTTAAGGGGACAGATACGCAGTATTTT
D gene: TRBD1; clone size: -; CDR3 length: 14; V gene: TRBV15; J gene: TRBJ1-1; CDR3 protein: CATSSRQGTAEAFF; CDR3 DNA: TGTGCCACCAGCAGTAGACAGGGAACAGCTGAAGCTTTCTTT
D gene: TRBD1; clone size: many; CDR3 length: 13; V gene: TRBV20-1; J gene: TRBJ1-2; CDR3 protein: CSARPPTGADYTF; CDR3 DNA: TGCAGTGCTAGACCACCAACAGGGGCCGACTACACCTTC
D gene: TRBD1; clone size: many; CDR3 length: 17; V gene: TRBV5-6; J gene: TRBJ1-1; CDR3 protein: CASSLGTGMLGITEAFF; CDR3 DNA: TGTGCCAGCAGCTTGGGGACAGGGATGTTGGGGATCACTGAAGCTTTCTTT
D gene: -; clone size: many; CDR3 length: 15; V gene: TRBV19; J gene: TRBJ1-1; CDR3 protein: CASSVAGSMNTEAFF; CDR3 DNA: TGTGCCAGTAGTGTGGCGGGATCGATGAACACTGAAGCTTTCTTT
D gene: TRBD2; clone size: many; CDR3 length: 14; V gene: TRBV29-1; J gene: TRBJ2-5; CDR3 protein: CSGAASGGSGTQYF; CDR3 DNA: TGCAGCGGGGCCGCTAGCGGGGGCTCCGGGACCCAGTACTTC